The clone carrying this T cell receptor (beta chain) was counted once. Only in-frame clones appear in the TCRdb table, and some are missing; sequencing was by immunoSEQ multiplex PCR. The profile shows around 250,000 clones, 70% to 85% of them singletons. The sample is drawn from a study of blood T cell repertoires in COVID-19. Recovered participants had two consecutive negative NP/OP PCR tests, healthcare professional clearance, or symptom resolution. Specimen: PBMCs or T cells enriched from blood (not recorded which). This TCR came from a man in his forties or fifties who had recovered from COVID-19.

The CDR3 is CASGPWGLNQPQHF. For the CDR3, the DNA is TGTGCCAGCGGCCCGTGGGGCCTTAATCAGCCCCAGCATTTT. The chain carries TRBV6-5 and TRBJ1-5, with D maybe TRBD1 (5 bases). The germline gives CDR1 MNHEY, CDR2 SVGAGI. The V end was cut by 8 bases, the J end by 4 bases, with 15 bases between. The CDR3 spans 14 residues.